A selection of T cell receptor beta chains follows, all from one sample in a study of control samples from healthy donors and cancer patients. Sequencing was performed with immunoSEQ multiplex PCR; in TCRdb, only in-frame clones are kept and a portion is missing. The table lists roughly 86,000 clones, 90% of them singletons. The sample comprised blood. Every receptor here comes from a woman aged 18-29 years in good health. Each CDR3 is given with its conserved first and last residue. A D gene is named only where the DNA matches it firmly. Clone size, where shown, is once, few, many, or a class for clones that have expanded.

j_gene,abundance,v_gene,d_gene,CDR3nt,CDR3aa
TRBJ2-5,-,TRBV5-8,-,TGTGCCAGCAGCCTCGGGGGGCTGCAGTACCAAGAGACCCAGTACTTC,CASSLGGLQYQETQYF
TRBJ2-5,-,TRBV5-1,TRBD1,TGCGCCAGCAGCTTCCTGGACAGGGGGGGAGAAGAGACCCAGTACTTC,CASSFLDRGGEETQYF
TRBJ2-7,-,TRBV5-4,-,TGTGCCAGCAGCTTGATGGCAGGGAAGTACGAGCAGTACTTC,CASSLMAGKYEQYF
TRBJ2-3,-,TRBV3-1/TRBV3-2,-,TGTGCCAGCAGCCAAGATGACTTCGATACGCAGTATTTT,CASSQDDFDTQYF
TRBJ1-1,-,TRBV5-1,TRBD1,TGCGCCAGCAGCACCACAGGGGGGGACACTGAAGCTTTCTTT,CASSTTGGDTEAFF
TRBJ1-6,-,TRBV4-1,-,TGCGCCAGCAGGGGCATTGGCAGGACAAATTCACCCCTCCACTTT,CASRGIGRTNSPLHF
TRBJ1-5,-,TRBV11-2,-,TGTGCCAGCAGCTTTGGGGATAGCAATCAGCCCCAGCATTTT,CASSFGDSNQPQHF
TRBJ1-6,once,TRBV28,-,TGTGCCAGCGGGAATTCACCCCTCCACTTT,CASGNSPLHF
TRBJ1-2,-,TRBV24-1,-,TGTGCCACCAGTGATCAAGGACAGAACTATGGCTACACCTTC,CATSDQGQNYGYTF
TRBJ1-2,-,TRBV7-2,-,TGTGCCAGCAGCTTAGACAGCCGACCTTCGAGGGGCTACACCTTC,CASSLDSRPSRGYTF
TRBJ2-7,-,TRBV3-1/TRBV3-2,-,TGTGCCAGCACCCTCACCAGGGACTCCTACTACGAGCAGTACTTC,CASTLTRDSYYEQYF
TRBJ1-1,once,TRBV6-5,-,TGTGCCAGCAGACGAACTACCATGAACACTGAAGCTTTCTTT,CASRRTTMNTEAFF
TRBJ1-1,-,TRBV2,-,TGTGCCAGCAGTGATATCTCAGGGAACACTGAAGCTTTCTTT,CASSDISGNTEAFF
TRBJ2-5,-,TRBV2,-,TGTGCCAGCAGTGGATTGGCAGGCGGGTACCAAGAGACCCAGTACTTC,CASSGLAGGYQETQYF
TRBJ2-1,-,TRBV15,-,TGTGCCACCAGCAGAGATCCCTGGGGTGGCAGCTACAATGAGCAGTTCTTC,CATSRDPWGGSYNEQFF
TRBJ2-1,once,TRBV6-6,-,TGTGCCAGCAGTTACGAACAGGGAGGTGAGCAGTTCTTC,CASSYEQGGEQFF
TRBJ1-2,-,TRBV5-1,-,TGCGCCAGCAGCTTGGATGGCAGGGAGAACTGTGGCTACACCTTC,CASSLDGRENCGYTF
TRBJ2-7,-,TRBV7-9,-,TGTGCCAGCAGCTTAGGGGCTAGTGGAACCTACGAGCAGTACTTC,CASSLGASGTYEQYF
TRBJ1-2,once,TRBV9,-,TGTGCCAGCAGCGAGAGAGGAGGCGAAGGGGAGGTCGGCTACACCTTC,CASSERGGEGEVGYTF
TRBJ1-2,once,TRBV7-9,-,TGTGCCAGCAGCTTAGTTGGCAGCTCCTATGGCTACACCTTC,CASSLVGSSYGYTF
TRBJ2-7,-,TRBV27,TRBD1,TGTGCCAGCAGTACCGGGACAGGGGCTACCTACGAGCAGTACTTC,CASSTGTGATYEQYF
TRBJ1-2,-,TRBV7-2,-,TGTGCCAGCAGCTGGGGGCCGGGTAACTATGGCTACACCTTC,CASSWGPGNYGYTF
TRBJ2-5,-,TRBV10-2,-,TGCGCCAGCACCCCGGGGGAGACCCAGTACTTC,CASTPGETQYF
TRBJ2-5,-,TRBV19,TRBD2,TGTGCCAGTAGTATAGCCCCGGCTAGCGGGGGCCGCCCCCAGTACTTC,CASSIAPASGGRPQYF
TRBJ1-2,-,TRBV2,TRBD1,TGTGCCAGCAGTGGGACAGGGGGGACACACTATGGCTACACCTTC,CASSGTGGTHYGYTF
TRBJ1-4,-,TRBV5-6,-,TGTGCCAGCAGCTTGGCAGGGGCTAGGGATGAAAAACTGTTTTTT,CASSLAGARDEKLFF
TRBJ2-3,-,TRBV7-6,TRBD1,TGTGCCAGCAGCCCGACAGGGGCATACGATACGCAGTATTTT,CASSPTGAYDTQYF
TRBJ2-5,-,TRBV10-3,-,TGTGCCATCAGACCGCCGGGACCCCAAGAGACCCAGTACTTC,CAIRPPGPQETQYF
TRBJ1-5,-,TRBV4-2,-,TGTGCCAGCAGCCAAGATGTGTTTGGGGGGTTGAGGGGACTTTTGCCCCAGCATTTT,CASSQDVFGGLRGLLPQHF
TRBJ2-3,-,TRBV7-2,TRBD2,TGTGCCAGCAGCTCATGGGACTACGCAAGCACAGATACGCAGTATTTT,CASSSWDYASTDTQYF
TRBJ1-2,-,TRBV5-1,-,TGCGCCAAGGGAGGGAGGCACGATGGCTACACCTTC,CAKGGRHDGYTF
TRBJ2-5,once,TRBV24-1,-,TGTGCCACCAGTAATTACAGGGGAGGGGAAGAGACCCAGTACTTC,CATSNYRGGEETQYF